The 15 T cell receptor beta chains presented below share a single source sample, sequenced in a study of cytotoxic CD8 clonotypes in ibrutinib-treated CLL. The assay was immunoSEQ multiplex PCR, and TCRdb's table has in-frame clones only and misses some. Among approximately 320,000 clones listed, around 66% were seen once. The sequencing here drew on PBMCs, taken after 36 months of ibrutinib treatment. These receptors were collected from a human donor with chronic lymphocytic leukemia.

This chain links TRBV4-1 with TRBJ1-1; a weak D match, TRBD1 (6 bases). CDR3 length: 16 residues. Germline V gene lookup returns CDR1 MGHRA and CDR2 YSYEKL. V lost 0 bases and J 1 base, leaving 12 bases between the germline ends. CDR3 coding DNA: TGCGCCAGCAGCCAAGATGACAACAGGGCGAACACTGAAGCTTTCTTT. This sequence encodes CASSQDDNRANTEAFF.

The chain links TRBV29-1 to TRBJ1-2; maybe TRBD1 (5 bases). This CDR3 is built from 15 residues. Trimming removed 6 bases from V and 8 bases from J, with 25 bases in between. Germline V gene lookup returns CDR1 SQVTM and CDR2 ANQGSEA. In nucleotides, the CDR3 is TGCAGCGTAGTCTCCGCGAAGGGGAGGTGGAGCGGCTACACCTTC. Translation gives CSVVSAKGRWSGYTF.

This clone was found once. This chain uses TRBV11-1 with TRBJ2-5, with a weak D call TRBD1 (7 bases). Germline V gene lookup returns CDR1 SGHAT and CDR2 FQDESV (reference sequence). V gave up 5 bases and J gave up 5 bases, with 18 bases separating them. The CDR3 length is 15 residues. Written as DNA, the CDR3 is TGTGCCAGCAGCATCGAGGGACTCAGGGGGGAGACCCAGTACTTC. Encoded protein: CASSIEGLRGETQYF.

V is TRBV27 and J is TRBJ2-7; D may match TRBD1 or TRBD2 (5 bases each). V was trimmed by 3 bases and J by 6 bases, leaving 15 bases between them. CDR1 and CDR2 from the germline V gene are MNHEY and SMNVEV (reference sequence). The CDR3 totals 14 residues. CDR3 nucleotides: TGTGCCAGCAGTTTTCGGGGCTTTTTGTCCGAGCAGTACTTC. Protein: CASSFRGFLSEQYF.

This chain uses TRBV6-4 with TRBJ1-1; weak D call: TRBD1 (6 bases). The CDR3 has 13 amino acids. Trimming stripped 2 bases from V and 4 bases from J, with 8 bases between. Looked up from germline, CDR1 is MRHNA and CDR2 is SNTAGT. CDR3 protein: CASSDQGITEAFF. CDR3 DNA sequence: TGTGCCAGCAGTGACCAGGGGATCACTGAAGCTTTCTTT.

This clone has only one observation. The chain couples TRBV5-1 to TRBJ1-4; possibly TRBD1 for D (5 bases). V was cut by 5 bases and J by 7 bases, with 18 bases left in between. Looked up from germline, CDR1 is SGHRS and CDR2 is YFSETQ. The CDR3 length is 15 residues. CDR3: CASRLMSGKSEKLFF. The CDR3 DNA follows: TGCGCCAGCAGATTGATGTCAGGGAAGAGTGAAAAACTGTTTTTT.

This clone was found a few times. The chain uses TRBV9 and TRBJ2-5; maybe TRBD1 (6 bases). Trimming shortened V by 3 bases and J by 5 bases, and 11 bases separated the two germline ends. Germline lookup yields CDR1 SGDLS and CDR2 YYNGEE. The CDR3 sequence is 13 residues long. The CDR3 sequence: CASSASGVETQYF. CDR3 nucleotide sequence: TGTGCCAGCAGCGCGTCAGGGGTTGAGACCCAGTACTTC. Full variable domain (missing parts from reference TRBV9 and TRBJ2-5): DSGVTQTPKHLITATGQRVTLRCSPRSGDLSVYWYQQSLDQGLQFLIQYYNGEERAKGNILERFSAQQFPDLHSELNLSSLELGDSALYFCASSASGVETQYFGPGTRLLVL.

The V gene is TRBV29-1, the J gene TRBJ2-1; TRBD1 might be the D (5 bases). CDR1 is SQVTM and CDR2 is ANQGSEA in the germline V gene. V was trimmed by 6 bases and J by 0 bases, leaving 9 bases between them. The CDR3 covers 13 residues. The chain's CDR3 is CSVTGYSYNEQFF. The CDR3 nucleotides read TGCAGCGTCACAGGTTACTCCTACAATGAGCAGTTCTTC.

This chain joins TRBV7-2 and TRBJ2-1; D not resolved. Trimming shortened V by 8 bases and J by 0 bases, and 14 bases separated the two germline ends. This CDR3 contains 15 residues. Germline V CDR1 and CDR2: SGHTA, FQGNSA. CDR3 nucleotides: TGTGCCAGCTTCCCGACATCATACTCCTACAATGAGCAGTTCTTC. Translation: CASFPTSYSYNEQFF.

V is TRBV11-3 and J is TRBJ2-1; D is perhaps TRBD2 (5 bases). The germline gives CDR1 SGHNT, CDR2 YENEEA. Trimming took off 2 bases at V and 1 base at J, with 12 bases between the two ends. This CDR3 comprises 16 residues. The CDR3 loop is CASSLRASRSYNEQFF. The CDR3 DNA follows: TGTGCCAGCAGCTTAAGGGCTAGCCGGTCCTACAATGAGCAGTTCTTC.

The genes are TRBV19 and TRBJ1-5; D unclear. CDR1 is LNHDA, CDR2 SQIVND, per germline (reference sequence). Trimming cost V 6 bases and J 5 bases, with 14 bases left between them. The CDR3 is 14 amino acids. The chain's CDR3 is CASSIRGPYQPQHF. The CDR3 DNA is TGTGCCAGTAGCATCCGAGGGCCCTATCAGCCCCAGCATTTT. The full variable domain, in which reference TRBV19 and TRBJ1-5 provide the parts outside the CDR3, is DGGITQSPKYLFRKEGQNVTLSCEQNLNHDAMYWYRQDPGQGLRLIYYSQIVNDFQKGDIAEGYSVSREKKESFPLTVTSAQKNPTAFYLCASSIRGPYQPQHFGDGTRLSIL.

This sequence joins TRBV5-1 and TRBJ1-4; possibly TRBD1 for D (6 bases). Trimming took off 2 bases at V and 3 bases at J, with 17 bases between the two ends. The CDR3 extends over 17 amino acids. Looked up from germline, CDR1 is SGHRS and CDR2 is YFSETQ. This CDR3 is CASSLSPGVLSNEKLFF. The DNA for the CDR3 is TGCGCCAGCAGCTTATCGCCAGGGGTATTGTCTAATGAAAAACTGTTTTTT.

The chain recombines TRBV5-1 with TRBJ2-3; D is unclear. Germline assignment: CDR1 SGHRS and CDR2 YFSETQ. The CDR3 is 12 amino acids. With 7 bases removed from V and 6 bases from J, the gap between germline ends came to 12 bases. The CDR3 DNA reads TGCGCCAGCTTCAGGACGGTGGATACGCAGTATTTT. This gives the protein CASFRTVDTQYF.

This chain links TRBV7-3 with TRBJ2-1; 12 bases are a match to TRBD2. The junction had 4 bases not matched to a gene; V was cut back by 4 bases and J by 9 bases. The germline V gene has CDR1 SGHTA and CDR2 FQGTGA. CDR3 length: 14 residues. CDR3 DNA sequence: TGTGCCAGCAGCTCGGGACTAGCGGGCGGTGAGCAGTTCTTC. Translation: CASSSGLAGGEQFF. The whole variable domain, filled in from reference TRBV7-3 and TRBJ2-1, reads GAGVSQTPSNKVTEKGKYVELRCDPISGHTALYWYRQSLGQGPEFLIYFQGTGAADDSGLPNDRFFAVRPEGSVSTLKIQRTERGDSAVYLCASSSGLAGGEQFFGPGTRLTVL.

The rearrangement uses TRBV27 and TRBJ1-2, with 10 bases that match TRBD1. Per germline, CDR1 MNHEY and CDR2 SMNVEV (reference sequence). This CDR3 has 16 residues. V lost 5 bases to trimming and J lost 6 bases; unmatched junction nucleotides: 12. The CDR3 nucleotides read TGTGCCAGCAGTCGAATCCCCGGGACAGGGGTTGATGGCTACACCTTC. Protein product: CASSRIPGTGVDGYTF.